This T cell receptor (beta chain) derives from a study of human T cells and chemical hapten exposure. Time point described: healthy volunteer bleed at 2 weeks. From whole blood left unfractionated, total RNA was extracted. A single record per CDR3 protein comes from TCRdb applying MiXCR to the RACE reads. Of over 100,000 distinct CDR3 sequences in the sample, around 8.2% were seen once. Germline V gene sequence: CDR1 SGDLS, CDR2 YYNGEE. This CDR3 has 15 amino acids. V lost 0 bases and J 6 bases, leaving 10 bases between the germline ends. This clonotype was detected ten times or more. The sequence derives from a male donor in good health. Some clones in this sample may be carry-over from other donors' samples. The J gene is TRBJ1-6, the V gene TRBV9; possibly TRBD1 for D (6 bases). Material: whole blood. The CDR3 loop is CASSVGLGGNSPLHF. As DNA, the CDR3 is TGTGCCAGCAGCGTAGGCCTAGGGGGTAATTCACCCCTCCACTTT.